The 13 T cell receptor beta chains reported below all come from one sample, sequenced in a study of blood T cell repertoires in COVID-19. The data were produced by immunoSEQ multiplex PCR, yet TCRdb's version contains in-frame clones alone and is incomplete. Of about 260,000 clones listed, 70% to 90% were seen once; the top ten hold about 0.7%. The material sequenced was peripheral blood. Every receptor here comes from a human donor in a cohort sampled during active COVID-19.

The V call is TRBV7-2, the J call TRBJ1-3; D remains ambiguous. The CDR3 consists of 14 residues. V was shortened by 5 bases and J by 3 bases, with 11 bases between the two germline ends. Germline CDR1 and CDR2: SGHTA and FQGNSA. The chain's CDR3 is CASSGESVGNTIYF. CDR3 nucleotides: TGTGCCAGCAGCGGGGAGTCGGTTGGAAACACCATATATTTT.

Here the CDR3 DNA reads TGTGCCAGTAGTTTCGCGGGAAGTTACAATGAGCAGTTCTTC. Translated: CASSFAGSYNEQFF. The chain carries TRBV19 and TRBJ2-1, with D maybe TRBD2 (6 bases). Per the germline V gene, CDR1 is LNHDA and CDR2 is SQIVND (reference sequence). CDR3 length: 14 residues. With 5 bases removed from V and 4 bases from J, the gap between germline ends came to 12 bases.

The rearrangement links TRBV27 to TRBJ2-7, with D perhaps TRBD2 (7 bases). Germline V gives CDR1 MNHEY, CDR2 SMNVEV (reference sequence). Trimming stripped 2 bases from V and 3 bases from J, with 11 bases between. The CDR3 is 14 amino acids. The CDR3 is CASSLGGDIYEQYF. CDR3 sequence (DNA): TGTGCCAGCAGTTTAGGGGGGGACATCTACGAGCAGTACTTC.

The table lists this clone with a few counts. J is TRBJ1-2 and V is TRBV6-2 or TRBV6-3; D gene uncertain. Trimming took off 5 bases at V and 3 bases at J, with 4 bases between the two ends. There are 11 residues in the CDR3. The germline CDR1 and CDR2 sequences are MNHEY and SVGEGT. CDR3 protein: CASSTDYGYTF. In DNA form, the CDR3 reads TGTGCCAGCAGTACAGACTATGGCTACACCTTC.

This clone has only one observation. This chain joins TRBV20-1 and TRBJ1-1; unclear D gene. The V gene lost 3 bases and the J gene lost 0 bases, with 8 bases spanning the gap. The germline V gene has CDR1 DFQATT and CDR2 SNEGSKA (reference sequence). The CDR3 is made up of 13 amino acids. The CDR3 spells CSASSDLNTEAFF. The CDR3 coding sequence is TGCAGTGCTAGTTCAGACTTGAACACTGAAGCTTTCTTT.

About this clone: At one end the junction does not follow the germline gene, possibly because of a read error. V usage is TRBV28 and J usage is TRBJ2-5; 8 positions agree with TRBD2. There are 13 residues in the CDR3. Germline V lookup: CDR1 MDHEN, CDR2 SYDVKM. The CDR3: CASTLTFGRERDF. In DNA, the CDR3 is TGTGCCAGCACCCTTACCTTCGGGAGGGAAAGAGACTTC.

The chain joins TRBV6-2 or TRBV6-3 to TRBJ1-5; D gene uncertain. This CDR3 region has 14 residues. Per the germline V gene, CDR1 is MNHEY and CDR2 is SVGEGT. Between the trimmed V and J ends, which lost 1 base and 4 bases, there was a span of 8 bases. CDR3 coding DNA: TGTGCCAGCAGTTACTTCGGACTAAATCAGCCCCAGCATTTT. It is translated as CASSYFGLNQPQHF.

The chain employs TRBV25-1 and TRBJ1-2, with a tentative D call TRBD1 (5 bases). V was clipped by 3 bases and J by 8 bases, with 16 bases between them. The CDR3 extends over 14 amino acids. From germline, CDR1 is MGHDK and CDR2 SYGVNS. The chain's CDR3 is CASSDETAIIGYTF. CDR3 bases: TGTGCCAGCAGTGACGAGACAGCGATTATCGGCTACACCTTC.

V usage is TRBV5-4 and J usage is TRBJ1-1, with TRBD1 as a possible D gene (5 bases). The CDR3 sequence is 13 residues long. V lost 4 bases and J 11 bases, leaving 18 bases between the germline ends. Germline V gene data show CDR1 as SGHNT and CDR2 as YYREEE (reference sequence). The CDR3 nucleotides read TGTGCCAGCAGCGCCAACACTCAGGGTGGGGCTTTCTTT. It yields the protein CASSANTQGGAFF.

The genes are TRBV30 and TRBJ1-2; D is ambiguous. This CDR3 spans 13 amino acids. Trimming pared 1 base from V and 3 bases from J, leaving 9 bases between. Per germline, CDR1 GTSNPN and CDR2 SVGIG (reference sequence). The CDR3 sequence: CAWSGSDYYGYTF. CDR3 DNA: TGTGCCTGGAGTGGCAGCGATTACTATGGCTACACCTTC.

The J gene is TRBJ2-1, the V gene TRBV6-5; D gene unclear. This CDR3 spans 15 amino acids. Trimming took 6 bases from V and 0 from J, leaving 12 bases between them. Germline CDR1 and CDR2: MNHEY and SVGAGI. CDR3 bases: TGTGCCAGCAGACCCTCATCGAGCTCCTACAATGAGCAGTTCTTC. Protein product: CASRPSSSSYNEQFF.

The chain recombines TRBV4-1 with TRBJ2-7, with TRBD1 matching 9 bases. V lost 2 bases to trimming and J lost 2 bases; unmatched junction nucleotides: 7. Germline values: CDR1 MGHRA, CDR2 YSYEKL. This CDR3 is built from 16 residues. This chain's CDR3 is CASSQTWDRVPYEQYF. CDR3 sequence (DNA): TGCGCCAGCAGCCAAACCTGGGACAGGGTGCCCTACGAGCAGTACTTC.

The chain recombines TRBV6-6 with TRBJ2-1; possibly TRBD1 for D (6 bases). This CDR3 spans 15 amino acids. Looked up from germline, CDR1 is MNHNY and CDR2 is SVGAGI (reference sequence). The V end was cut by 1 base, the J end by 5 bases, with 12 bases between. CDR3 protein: CASSYLGTLDNEQFF. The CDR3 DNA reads TGTGCCAGCAGTTACTTGGGGACATTGGACAATGAGCAGTTCTTC.